This TCR beta chain appears in the sequencing data of a study of blood T cells in healthy people across ages. The study's findings and limits: Considered underestimates were the diversity estimates obtained from one million T cells. Comparison with aged donors showed that long-lived donors had more naive CD4+ cells and higher diversity.

Primers used in a second PCR of roughly 7 to 12 cycles were a sample-barcoded 5' primer and a J-beta primer mix. TCRdb passed the 5' RACE reads through MiXCR, listing each CDR3 protein once. The data show roughly 1.7 million distinct CDR3 sequences, with around 36% seen just once and 10% to 12% held by the top ten. Germline-derived CDR1 and CDR2 are GTSNPN and SVGIG (reference sequence). The CDR3 consists of 12 residues. Trimming pared 1 base from V and 5 bases from J, leaving 9 bases between. This clonotype was picked up a small number of times. Its antigen is unknown. Sequencing was performed on blood. This TCR came from a woman in her 30s in good health. The V gene is TRBV30, the J gene TRBJ2-7; D is uncertain. The CDR3 bases are TGTGCCTGGAGTGCCTTCTATGACGAGCAGTACTTC. Translation: CAWSAFYDEQYF.